This entry concerns a single T cell receptor (beta chain). No antigen is known for it. These data belong to a study of memory CD4+ T cells and cytomegalovirus serostatus. Study summary: This sample comes from healthy Belgian adults, 8 to 10 CMV seropositive, under 25 seronegative. Study-wide results and caveats: Of 150 to 200 reported CMV TCRbeta sequences, just over 65 were found in memory CD4+ repertoires.

The method was immunoSEQ multiplex PCR; TCRdb's version includes in-frame clones alone and lacks a portion of them. The data show about 67,000 clones, with about 76% seen just once and about 4.8% held by the top ten. The sort gate was single viable CD3+CD4+CD8-CD45RO+ cells for memory CD4+ T cells. Serostatus was set by detecting CMV pp150, pp28, p38, p52 IgG. CD4+ T cells were isolated by positive magnetic selection. CDR3 length: 15 amino acids. With 5 bases clipped from V and 0 bases from J, the junction kept 5 bases outside the gene matches. Germline-derived CDR1 and CDR2 are LNHDA and SQIVND (reference sequence).

This sequence originates from an adult in good health and CMV-seropositive. Material for sequencing was memory CD4+ T cells from blood. The chain carries TRBV19 and TRBJ2-7; 9 positions agree with TRBD2. CDR3 amino acids: CASSGGGETSYEQYF. The DNA of the CDR3 is TGTGCCAGTAGTGGCGGGGGGGAAACCTCCTACGAGCAGTACTTC.